This paragraph covers one T cell receptor beta chain sequence. This entry comes from a study of radiotherapy plus CTLA-4 blockade in lung cancer. The CDR3 loop spans 16 amino acids. V was clipped by 1 base and J by 0 bases; unmatched bases: 4. Germline loops: CDR1 SGHTA, CDR2 FQGNSA. Clones were sequenced by immunoSEQ multiplex PCR, and TCRdb holds only the in-frame ones, with some missing. The sample shows about 51,000 clones, 77% of them seen only once. The sequence was collected from a human donor with non-small cell lung cancer whose response to radiotherapy plus ipilimumab could not be evaluated. J is TRBJ2-3 and V is TRBV7-2; TRBD1 matches 7 bases. Source: peripheral blood, taken from a patient treated with radiotherapy plus ipilimumab. The CDR3 here is CASSLGTGTSTDTQYF. CDR3 nucleotides: TGTGCCAGCAGCTTAGGGACAGGAACTAGCACAGATACGCAGTATTTT.